The rows below give T cell receptor beta chains drawn from one sample of a study of T cells after posttransplantation cyclophosphamide. Using immunoSEQ multiplex PCR, the repertoire was profiled, and TCRdb retains in-frame clones only, with some absent. The sample contains tens of thousands of clones, roughly 87% of which appear only once. The specimen was PBMCs, collected about 62 days after allogeneic stem cell transplant with posttransplant cyclophosphamide. The receptors here all came from a male patient between 55 and 70 years old who received an allogeneic stem cell transplant from a related donor and was CMV-positive. Part of the T cells may come from the graft donor. CDR3s include the opening cysteine and the closing phenylalanine or tryptophan. The D gene is left open where the match is weak. A row's size may be missing; if present it is once, few, many or a size class.

CDR3nt: TGCGCCAGCAACCTGAGGCCGACTAGCGGGGTGATCGCTAGCACAGATACGCAGTATTTT; CDR3aa: CASNLRPTSGVIASTDTQYF; v_gene: TRBV5-1; j_gene: TRBJ2-3; abundance: NA; d_gene: TRBD2
CDR3nt: TGTGCCAGCAGCTCCGCGTTATCTGGGGCCAACGTCCTGACTTTC; CDR3aa: CASSSALSGANVLTF; v_gene: TRBV5-6; j_gene: TRBJ2-6; abundance: NA; d_gene: NA
CDR3nt: TGTGCCAGCAGTGTTTGGGGAGGGAGTACTGAAGCTTTCTTT; CDR3aa: CASSVWGGSTEAFF; v_gene: TRBV2; j_gene: TRBJ1-1; abundance: once; d_gene: NA
CDR3nt: TGTGCCAGCAGCGATTTTAGCGGGGGGCTCACAGATACGCAGTATTTT; CDR3aa: CASSDFSGGLTDTQYF; v_gene: TRBV9; j_gene: TRBJ2-3; abundance: NA; d_gene: TRBD2
CDR3nt: TGTGCCAGCAGCCGAGGACAGGCCTTCGAAAAACTGTTTTTT; CDR3aa: CASSRGQAFEKLFF; v_gene: TRBV6-5; j_gene: TRBJ1-4; abundance: few; d_gene: TRBD1
CDR3nt: TGCGCCAGCAGCTTGCCCGGGACTAGCGGGGGTGGTGAGCAGTTCTTC; CDR3aa: CASSLPGTSGGGEQFF; v_gene: TRBV5-1; j_gene: TRBJ2-1; abundance: NA; d_gene: TRBD2
CDR3nt: TGTGCCAGCAGTGCCGGACTAGCGGGAGGAAATGAGCAGTTCTTC; CDR3aa: CASSAGLAGGNEQFF; v_gene: TRBV6-4; j_gene: TRBJ2-1; abundance: once; d_gene: TRBD2
CDR3nt: TGCGCCAGCGGCAAGACAAACAACTATGGCTACACCTTC; CDR3aa: CASGKTNNYGYTF; v_gene: TRBV5-1; j_gene: TRBJ1-2; abundance: NA; d_gene: NA
CDR3nt: TGTGCCAGCAGTTTTGCGGCAGGGGGCCGGGAAGCTTTCTTT; CDR3aa: CASSFAAGGREAFF; v_gene: TRBV28; j_gene: TRBJ1-1; abundance: NA; d_gene: TRBD1
CDR3nt: TGTGCCAGCAGGGGGACAGGGAGGTTCGCTGAAGCTTTCTTT; CDR3aa: CASRGTGRFAEAFF; v_gene: TRBV6-4; j_gene: TRBJ1-1; abundance: NA; d_gene: TRBD1
CDR3nt: TGTGCCAGCTCACCTTACGGGACTCTAGGAAACACCATATATTTT; CDR3aa: CASSPYGTLGNTIYF; v_gene: TRBV18; j_gene: TRBJ1-3; abundance: NA; d_gene: NA
CDR3nt: TGTGCCAGCGGAGGGGTTGGAATCGAGGAGACCCAGTACTTC; CDR3aa: CASGGVGIEETQYF; v_gene: TRBV5-4; j_gene: TRBJ2-5; abundance: NA; d_gene: NA
CDR3nt: TGTGCCAGTAGCTACAGGGGGAACACTGAAGCTTTCTTT; CDR3aa: CASSYRGNTEAFF; v_gene: TRBV19; j_gene: TRBJ1-1; abundance: NA; d_gene: TRBD1
CDR3nt: TGTGCCAGCAGCCAAGCCCTGGTTGGGGGAGGGACCCAGTACTTC; CDR3aa: CASSQALVGGGTQYF; v_gene: TRBV4-2; j_gene: TRBJ2-5; abundance: NA; d_gene: NA
CDR3nt: TGCGCCAGCAGACCTCAGGGGTTTCAAGAGACCCAGTACTTC; CDR3aa: CASRPQGFQETQYF; v_gene: TRBV5-1; j_gene: TRBJ2-5; abundance: NA; d_gene: NA
CDR3nt: TGTGCCAGCAGTCAGGGACAAGCCGGAAACACCATATATTTT; CDR3aa: CASSQGQAGNTIYF; v_gene: TRBV6-1; j_gene: TRBJ1-3; abundance: NA; d_gene: NA
CDR3nt: TGTGCCAGCATTTCGGGCCCCGGAGGAGAAAAACTGTTTTTT; CDR3aa: CASISGPGGEKLFF; v_gene: TRBV6-1; j_gene: TRBJ1-4; abundance: few; d_gene: NA
CDR3nt: TGCGCCAGCAGCTCGGGAGTGTTGAACACCGGGGAGCTGTTTTTT; CDR3aa: CASSSGVLNTGELFF; v_gene: TRBV5-1; j_gene: TRBJ2-2; abundance: NA; d_gene: NA
CDR3nt: TGTGCCAGCAGCTTTTCTAGCGGCGTTACCGGGGAGCTGTTTTTT; CDR3aa: CASSFSSGVTGELFF; v_gene: TRBV7-8; j_gene: TRBJ2-2; abundance: NA; d_gene: TRBD2
CDR3nt: TGTGCCAGCAGTTCGGTCACGGGGGGCTACACCTTC; CDR3aa: CASSSVTGGYTF; v_gene: TRBV28; j_gene: TRBJ1-2; abundance: NA; d_gene: NA
CDR3nt: TGCGCCAGCAGCTTGGTGGCAGGAACTAATGAAAAACTGTTTTTT; CDR3aa: CASSLVAGTNEKLFF; v_gene: TRBV5-1; j_gene: TRBJ1-4; abundance: NA; d_gene: NA
CDR3nt: TGTGCCAGCAGTTTCGCGTGGATGGGCGCAGGAGGATTTGAAAAACTGTTTTTT; CDR3aa: CASSFAWMGAGGFEKLFF; v_gene: TRBV28; j_gene: TRBJ1-4; abundance: NA; d_gene: NA